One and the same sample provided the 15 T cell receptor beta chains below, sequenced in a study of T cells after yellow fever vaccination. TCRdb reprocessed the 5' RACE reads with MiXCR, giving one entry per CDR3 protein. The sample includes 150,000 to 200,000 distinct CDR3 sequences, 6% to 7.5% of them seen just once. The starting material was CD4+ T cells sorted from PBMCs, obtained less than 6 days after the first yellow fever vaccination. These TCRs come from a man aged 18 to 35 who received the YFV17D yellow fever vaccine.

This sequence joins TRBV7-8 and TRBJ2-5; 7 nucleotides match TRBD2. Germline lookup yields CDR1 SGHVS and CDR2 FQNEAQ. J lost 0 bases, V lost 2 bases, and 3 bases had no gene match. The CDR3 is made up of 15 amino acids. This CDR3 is CASSLLGGNQETQYF. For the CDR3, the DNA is TGTGCCAGCAGCTTACTCGGGGGGAACCAAGAGACCCAGTACTTC. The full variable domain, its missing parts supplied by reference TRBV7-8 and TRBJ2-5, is GAGVSQSPRYKVAKRGQDVALRCDPISGHVSLFWYQQALGQGPEFLTYFQNEAQLDKSGLPSDRFFAERPEGSVSTLKIQRTQQEDSAVYLCASSLLGGNQETQYFGPGTRLLVL.

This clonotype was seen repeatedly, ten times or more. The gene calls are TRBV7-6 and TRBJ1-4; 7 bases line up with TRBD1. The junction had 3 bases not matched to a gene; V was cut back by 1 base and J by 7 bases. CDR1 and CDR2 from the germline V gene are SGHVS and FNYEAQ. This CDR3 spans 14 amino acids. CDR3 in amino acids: CASSLEGAGEKLFF. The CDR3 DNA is TGTGCCAGCAGCTTAGAGGGGGCTGGTGAAAAACTGTTTTTT.

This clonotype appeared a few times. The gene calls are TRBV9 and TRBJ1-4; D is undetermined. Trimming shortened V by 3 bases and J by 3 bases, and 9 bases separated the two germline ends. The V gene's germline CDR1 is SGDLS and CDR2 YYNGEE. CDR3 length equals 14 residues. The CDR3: CASSGPGANEKLFF. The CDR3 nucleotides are TGTGCCAGCAGCGGACCCGGGGCTAATGAAAAACTGTTTTTT.

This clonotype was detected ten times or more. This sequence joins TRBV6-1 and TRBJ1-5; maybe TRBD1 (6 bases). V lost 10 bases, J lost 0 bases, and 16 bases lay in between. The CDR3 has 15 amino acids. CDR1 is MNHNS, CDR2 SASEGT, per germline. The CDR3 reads CATWRGGGSNQPQHF. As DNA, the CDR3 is TGTGCCACCTGGCGAGGGGGTGGTAGCAATCAGCCCCAGCATTTT.

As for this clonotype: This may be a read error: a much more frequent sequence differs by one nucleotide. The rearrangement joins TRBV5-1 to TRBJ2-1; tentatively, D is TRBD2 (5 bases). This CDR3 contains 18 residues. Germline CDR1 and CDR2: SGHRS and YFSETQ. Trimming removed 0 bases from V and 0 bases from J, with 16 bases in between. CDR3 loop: CASSLEPPIGSSYNEQFF. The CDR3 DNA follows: TGCGCCAGCAGCTTGGAGCCTCCGATAGGGAGCTCCTACAATGAGCAGTTCTTC.

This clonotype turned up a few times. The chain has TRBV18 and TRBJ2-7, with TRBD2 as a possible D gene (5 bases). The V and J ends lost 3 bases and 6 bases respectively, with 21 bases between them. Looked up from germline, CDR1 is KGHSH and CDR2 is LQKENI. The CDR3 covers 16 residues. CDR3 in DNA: TGTGCCAGCTCACCGCCCTCGACCGAGCCTCGGGGCGAGCAGTACTTC. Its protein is CASSPPSTEPRGEQYF.

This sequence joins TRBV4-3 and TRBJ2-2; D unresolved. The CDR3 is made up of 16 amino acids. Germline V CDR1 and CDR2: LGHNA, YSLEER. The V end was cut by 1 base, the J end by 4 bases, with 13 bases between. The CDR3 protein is CASSQVVGRATGELFF. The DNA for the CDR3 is TGCGCCAGCAGCCAAGTGGTAGGACGTGCCACCGGGGAGCTGTTTTTT.

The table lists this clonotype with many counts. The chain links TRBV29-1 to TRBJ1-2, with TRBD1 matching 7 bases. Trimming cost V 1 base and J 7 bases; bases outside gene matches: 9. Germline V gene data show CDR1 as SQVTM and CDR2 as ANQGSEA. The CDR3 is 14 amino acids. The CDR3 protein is CSVEVLKGASGYTF. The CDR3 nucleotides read TGCAGCGTTGAAGTCCTCAAGGGGGCAAGTGGCTACACCTTC.

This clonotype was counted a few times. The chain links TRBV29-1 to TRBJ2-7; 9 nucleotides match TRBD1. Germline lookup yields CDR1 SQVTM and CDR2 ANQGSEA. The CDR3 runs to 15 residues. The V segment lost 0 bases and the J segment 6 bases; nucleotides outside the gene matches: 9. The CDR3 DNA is TGCAGCGTTGAAGAGCCCCCGGGACAGGGTGGCGAGCAGTACTTC. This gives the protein CSVEEPPGQGGEQYF.

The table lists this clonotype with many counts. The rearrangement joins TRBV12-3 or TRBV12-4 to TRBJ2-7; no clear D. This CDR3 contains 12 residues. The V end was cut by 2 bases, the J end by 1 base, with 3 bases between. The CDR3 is CASSLFSYEQYF. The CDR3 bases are TGTGCCAGCAGTTTATTTTCCTACGAGCAGTACTTC.

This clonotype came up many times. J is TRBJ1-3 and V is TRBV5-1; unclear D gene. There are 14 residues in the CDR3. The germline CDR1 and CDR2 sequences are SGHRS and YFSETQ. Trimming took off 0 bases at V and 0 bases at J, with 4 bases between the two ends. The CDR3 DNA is TGCGCCAGCAGCTTGGTTAGCTCTGGAAACACCATATATTTT. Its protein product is CASSLVSSGNTIYF.

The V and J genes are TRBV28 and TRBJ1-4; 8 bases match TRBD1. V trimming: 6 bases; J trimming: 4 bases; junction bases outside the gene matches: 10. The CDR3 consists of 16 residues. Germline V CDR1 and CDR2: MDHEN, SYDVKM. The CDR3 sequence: CASRSGQGLGNEKLFF. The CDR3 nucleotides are TGTGCCAGCAGATCCGGACAGGGATTGGGTAATGAAAAACTGTTTTTT.

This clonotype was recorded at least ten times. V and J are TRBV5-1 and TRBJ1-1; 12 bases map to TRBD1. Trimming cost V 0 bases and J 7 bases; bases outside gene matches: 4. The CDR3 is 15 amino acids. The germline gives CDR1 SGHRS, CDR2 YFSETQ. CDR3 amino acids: CASSLEGQGAGEAFF. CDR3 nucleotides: TGCGCCAGCAGCTTGGAGGGACAGGGGGCTGGTGAAGCTTTCTTT.

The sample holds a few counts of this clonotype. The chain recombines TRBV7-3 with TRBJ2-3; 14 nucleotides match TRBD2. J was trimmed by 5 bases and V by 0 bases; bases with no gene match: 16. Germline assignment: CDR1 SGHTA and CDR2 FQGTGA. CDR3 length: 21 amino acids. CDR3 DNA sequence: TGTGCCAGCAGCTTAACATATGGGACTAGCGGGGGTACAGGTCGAGGAGATACGCAGTATTTT. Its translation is CASSLTYGTSGGTGRGDTQYF.

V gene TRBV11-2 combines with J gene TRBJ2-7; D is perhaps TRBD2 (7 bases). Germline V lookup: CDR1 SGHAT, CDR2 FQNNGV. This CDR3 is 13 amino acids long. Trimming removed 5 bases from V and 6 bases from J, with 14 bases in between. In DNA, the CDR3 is TGTGCCAGCAGCCCTGAGGGGGAGGGCGAGCAGTACGTC. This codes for CASSPEGEGEQYV.